This paragraph reports one TCR beta chain. It lacks a known antigen. Per-base quality was not reported, and no clone a single base away is much larger than it. This sample stems from a study of cytomegalovirus exposure and HLA in healthy donors (dated by TCRdb to the late 2010s). Context from the whole study: An earlier analysis of 587 of the donors reported approximately 280 Gb of sequence data and 117 million unique TCR beta sequences obtained from around 180 million T cells. The later analysis used no new phenotypic data to find candidate immune exposures, relying instead on TCR beta sequences and their occurrence across donors. All discovery cohort repertoires had been generated using a single sequencing platform. Roughly 300 gigabases of sequencing data and around 80 million unique TCR sequences made up an early release that covered 500 to 700 HLA-typed donors. A later genetic analysis used genome-wide SNP genotypes for about 65% of the 666 donors, treating that subset as a discovery cohort. HLA typing covered class I and class II loci at four-digit resolution. A later analysis re-examined previously published TCR beta repertoires from about 670 donors and added high-resolution HLA genotyping to investigate patterns of TCR occurrence. The study aimed to test whether cataloging public T cell receptors could reveal signatures of past pathogen exposure. The genetic ancestry cluster associated with self-reported Caucasian donors included about 81% of the 398 genotyped donors. To predict cytomegalovirus infection status, the study combined high-throughput TCR immunosequencing, statistical association of individual TCRs with disease status, and machine learning. The number of typed donors differed by locus: 629-630 for A, B, C, DRB1 and DQB1; some 500 for DQA1; roughly 600 for DPA1; and roughly 470 for DPB1. Alongside the repertoire data, information on donor age, sex, ethnicity and CMV serostatus was compiled. An earlier analysis of some 600 of the donors applied high-throughput TCR beta sequencing to assess whether each TCR beta V gene segment acted as functional or pseudogenic. A handful of DR-DQ haplotypes were handled as single units for association and clustering because linkage in the cohort was strong. The study profiled the T cell repertoires of under 850 subjects by immunosequencing and related them to cytomegalovirus serostatus. A separate validation cohort of 100 to 150 different subjects was used in addition to the 666-subject first cohort. Across around 400 genotyped donors of the cohort, an average of approximately 240,000 unique TCR beta nucleotide sequences per donor were sequenced, and roughly 20% of those sequences were non-productive. Study-level results and caveats: Most TCR sequences were observed very rarely across donors, whereas some public TCRs were present in many individuals. In a later analysis, several top co-occurrence clusters were reported to appear linked to parvovirus B19, influenza, CMV and Epstein-Barr virus. Because counts were too low, seventeen rarely observed V segments, including chromosome 9 orphons, were excluded from the earlier analysis of under 650 of the donors. A further reported finding was that TCR beta sequences accurately predicted the HLA-A and HLA-B alleles for most subjects in the first cohort. Cytomegalovirus status was reported to be diagnosed by the classifier with high specificity and sensitivity in both the original and validation cohorts. This cohort had only TCR beta chains sequenced, and the lack of alpha or paired-chain data limited which features could be detected. Correlated functional status among segregating V segments might be attributable to linkage disequilibrium, but an unknown experimental factor could not be ruled out. Compared with equally common non-associated chains, HLA-associated TCR beta chains in a later analysis were more clonally expanded and had lower generation probabilities. Because HLA typing was missing for some donors at each locus, association tests included only the typed subset. It was suggested by the authors that the approach could potentially be generalized to other disease states and immunological phenotypes. A later analysis found that most CMV-associated TCR beta chains appeared HLA-restricted, with HLA associations seemingly driven largely by CMV exposure. A few of the identified cytomegalovirus-associated TCR beta chains were confirmed in vitro to be specific for cytomegalovirus antigens. According to a later analysis, TCR association rates differed among HLA loci, with DRB1 alleles showing the most associated TCRs and HLA-C alleles showing the fewest. Specific HLA alleles were associated with 15,000 to 20,000 TCR beta sequences at a false discovery rate of 0.05 in a later analysis. Broadly in line with IMGT annotations, most TCR beta V segments showed up in productive rearrangements about 90% or about 30% of the time in an earlier analysis of under 700 of the donors. A later genetic analysis associated a missense DCLRE1C variant with V-gene and J-gene trimming of TCR beta chains, and an independent cohort replicated the association. Presence/absence analyses assumed roughly uniform sequencing depth across donors, an assumption that may not hold. Compared with the approximately 670-donor mean, donors in an Asian-associated ancestry cluster had fewer N-insertions in productive TCRs, according to a later genetic analysis. For the cohort, immune exposure information was limited to CMV serostatus. The sequencing pipeline was judged likely to have produced a cluster of highly shared sequence variants as a technical artifact. In the study, roughly 160 TCR beta chains were listed as associated with cytomegalovirus. Assigning TCR associations to individual alleles was difficult when HLA alleles, especially DR and DQ, strongly co-occurred.

The cohort was made up of approximately 670 healthy bone marrow donors. At the time of sampling, all cohort members were nominally healthy, though unrecorded immune exposures were likely present. The donor tested CMV seropositive and was one of the 289 seropositive cohort members. Every donor gave a peripheral blood sample, and the peripheral blood mononuclear cells from that sample were used for TCR beta sequencing. The Qiagen DNeasy Blood Extraction Kit was used to extract genomic DNA from the blood cell samples. Receptors were amplified or captured by the immunoSEQ multiplex PCR assay. A mixture of 60 forward primers for TCR Vbeta segments and 13 reverse primers for TCR Jbeta segments was used in the multiplex PCR. The CDR3 region of rearranged TCR beta genes was amplified from genomic DNA with a multiplex PCR assay. The Illumina HiSeq System was used to sequence the amplified TCR beta libraries as 87-base-pair reads. The authors' analysis ran thus. In a later analysis, roughly 80 million unique TCR beta chains were counted across the roughly 610 repertoires, and around 10 million of these chains were shared by at least two donors. Raw reads were error-corrected and collapsed into unique sequences by a nearest-neighbor algorithm in which closely related sequences were merged to remove PCR and sequencing errors. Alignment of CDR3 sequences to IMGT reference sequences was used to assign V, D and J gene segments. Each retained sequence needed at least a six-nucleotide match to both a V gene segment and a J gene segment. Rearrangements were called productive when the CDR3 lacked stop codons and stayed in frame with V and J; all others were non-productive. Following IMGT convention, CDR3 was defined as the stretch from the second conserved V-encoded cysteine to the conserved J-encoded phenylalanine. In an earlier analysis of more than 550 of the donors, sequences lacking an unambiguous match to a single V gene segment were excluded. An earlier analysis of fewer than 750 of the donors called V segments functional above 56.7% productive rearrangements and segregating when the between-donor standard deviation exceeded 5%. A statistical classification framework was built for diagnosing cytomegalovirus status from the catalog of TCR beta chain sequences. In a later analysis, TCR nucleotide sequences were compared against IMGT/GENE-DB human TR gene sequences so that V and J genes could be assigned. In a later analysis, CDR3 sequences and most-parsimonious VDJ recombination scenarios were assigned using the TCRdist pipeline. A later analysis defined each TCR beta chain by its CDR3 amino acid sequence plus V-gene family, and excluded reads lacking a unique V-gene family. A later analysis removed 500 to 600 highly shared, low-generation-probability nucleotide sequences to deal with suspected cross-contamination and a sequencing artifact. A later analysis calculated a clonal expansion index for each public chain from normalized within-repertoire ranks of inferred template counts. In a later analysis, generation probabilities were computed with a VDJ recombination model fitted to out-of-frame rearrangements, and the resulting probabilities were checked against IGoR. In a later analysis, TCR-TCR, TCR-HLA and TCR-CMV co-occurrence was scored with hypergeometric tests, and a repertoire-size bias correction was applied to TCR pairs. False discovery rates were estimated in a later analysis by permuting HLA or CMV assignments 20 times. In a later analysis, co-occurring TCRs were grouped with DBSCAN, and TCRdist sequence similarity was added when clustering was performed within HLA-allele-positive subsets. Repertoires with fewer than 30,000 or more than 120,000 public chains were left out of co-occurrence clustering, as were five repertoires with anomalous nucleotide sharing. Held by TCRdb, this immuneACCESS table contains in-frame sequences only and omits some clones. Under half of the omission traces to an unresolved V gene where checked; the cause of the rest is unknown. For V, J and clone size, that table is used; D and trimming come from the DNA. The sample table records 150,000 to 200,000 clones; over 70% of these occur just once. The top ten hold roughly 7.3% of the sample.

The sequence derives from a male donor in good health and CMV-seropositive. The source material was PBMCs.

The CDR3 has the sequence CASSSPRSLYPETQYF. Read as DNA, the sequence is TGTGCCAGCAGCTCCCCTCGTAGCCTATACCCAGAGACCCAGTACTTC. The chain couples TRBV7-9 to TRBJ2-5; no D gene can be assigned with confidence. The CDR3 contains 16 residues, cysteine and phenylalanine counted. Only the CDR3 DNA stays, 48 bases, in frame from base 1. The germline V gene (reference sequence) yields SEHNR for CDR1 and FQNEAQ for CDR2. V is shortened by 4 bases, J by 4 bases, and the region joining them spans 19 bases.